This TCR beta chain was obtained from a study of blood T cell repertoires in COVID-19. Study context: The samples span acute and convalescent COVID-19 from the United States, Italy and Spain. The cDNA or gDNA used as material had been derived from T cells, B-cell-depleted T cells, or PBMCs.

Assay: immunoSEQ multiplex PCR; the TCRdb copy retains only in-frame clones and omits some. The table lists 250,000 to 300,000 clones, 70% to 90% of them singletons. The V gene's germline CDR1 is LGHDT and CDR2 YNNKEL (reference sequence). Trimming pared 4 bases from V and 5 bases from J, leaving 17 bases between. The CDR3 runs 15 residues. The source is a woman between 70 and 85 years old with acute or convalescent COVID-19. The chain is built from TRBV3-1 (or the pseudogene TRBV3-2) and TRBJ2-5; a weak D match, TRBD2 (5 bases). The sequenced sample consisted of peripheral blood. As DNA, the CDR3 is TGTGCCAGCAGCCCTCAGATTCGCCCGGGGGAGACCCAGTACTTC. Translating gives CASSPQIRPGETQYF.